This TCR beta chain was sequenced for a study of T-cell memory formation after mild COVID-19. Overall study: TCR clusters were mostly donor specific. Study-wide results and limits: CM and EM subsets held most contracting CD4+ clones; EMRA held CD8+ ones.

This clonotype has at least ten counts. What it recognizes is unknown. V lost 0 bases to trimming and J lost 3 bases, with 12 bases between them. The germline V gene encodes CDR1 MNHEY and CDR2 SVGEGT. CDR3 length: 16 residues. Amplification by 5'RACE using constant-segment primers produced TCR alpha and TCR beta cDNA libraries that carried sample barcodes and UMIs. TCRdb independently ran MiXCR on the 5' RACE reads; one entry per CDR3 protein. The sample records more than 350,000 distinct CDR3 sequences, 20% to 25% being singletons. V usage is TRBV6-2 or TRBV6-3 and J usage is TRBJ2-1; weak D call: TRBD2 (6 bases). Sequences were obtained from PBMCs or a T cell subset sorted from them (not recorded which). The origin of this receptor is an adult woman who had mild COVID-19 (a few samples of this study predate the infection). Cell type and time point are not known. The CDR3 coding sequence is TGTGCCAGCAGTTACTCGGAAACGGGGGTCTACAATGAGCAGTTCTTC. Translated: CASSYSETGVYNEQFF.